These 8 T cell receptor beta chains were sequenced from one sample in a study of somatic mutations in cytotoxic T cells in rheumatoid arthritis. Data came from immunoSEQ multiplex PCR; TCRdb stores just in-frame clones and leaves some out. The sample comprises about 10,000 clones, roughly 80% of which are singletons, and 20% to 25% rests with the top ten. Sequencing was carried out using CD8+ T cells sorted from blood. The source is a man aged 50-60 years in good health.

This clone appeared a few times. The chain joins TRBV28 to TRBJ2-7; TRBD2 might be the D (6 bases). From germline, CDR1 is MDHEN and CDR2 SYDVKM. The length of the CDR3 is 14 residues. The V and J ends lost 5 bases and 6 bases respectively, with 17 bases between them. Here the CDR3 reads CASSRTLSGGEQYF. CDR3 sequence (DNA): TGTGCCAGCAGTCGCACGCTGTCCGGGGGCGAGCAGTACTTC.

The CDR3 loop is CASRTRGTSTDTQYF. The DNA of the CDR3 is TGTGCCAGCAGAACCCGGGGTACTAGCACAGATACGCAGTATTTT. V is TRBV6-5 and J is TRBJ2-3; D may be TRBD2 (5 bases). From germline, CDR1 is MNHEY and CDR2 SVGAGI. The V end was cut by 6 bases, the J end by 0 bases, with 13 bases between. The CDR3 has 15 amino acids.

This rearrangement joins TRBV5-4 to TRBJ2-7; a weak D match, TRBD2 (5 bases). CDR1 and CDR2 from the germline V gene are SGHNT and YYREEE (reference sequence). The CDR3 extends over 15 amino acids. Trimming pared 2 bases from V and 0 bases from J, leaving 12 bases between. CDR3 coding DNA: TGTGCCAGCAGCTTAGGGCCCGAGGGCTCCTACGAGCAGTACTTC. It is translated as CASSLGPEGSYEQYF.

V and J are TRBV7-2 and TRBJ2-7, with TRBD2 identical over 14 bases. With 4 bases clipped from V and 3 bases from J, the junction kept 8 bases outside the gene matches. The CDR3 sequence is 17 residues long. Germline V CDR1 and CDR2: SGHTA, FQGNSA. The CDR3 region is CASSSTRTSGGIYEQYF. CDR3 coding DNA: TGTGCCAGCAGCTCTACCCGGACTAGCGGGGGGATCTACGAGCAGTACTTC.

The rearrangement links TRBV9 to TRBJ1-3; the match to TRBD1 covers 10 bases. The CDR3 totals 16 residues. Looked up from germline, CDR1 is SGDLS and CDR2 is YYNGEE. V was pared by 2 bases and J by 1 base, with 3 bases of the junction left unmatched. CDR3 loop: CASSVRDRGSGNTIYF. The CDR3 bases are TGTGCCAGCAGCGTCCGGGACAGGGGTTCTGGAAACACCATATATTTT.

V usage is TRBV4-1 and J usage is TRBJ2-7; TRBD1 is a possible D gene (5 bases). Germline CDR1 and CDR2: MGHRA and YSYEKL. The V end was cut by 0 bases, the J end by 3 bases, with 12 bases between. The CDR3 has 15 amino acids. The chain's CDR3 is CASSQDIGVDYEQYF. The CDR3 bases are TGCGCCAGCAGCCAAGATATAGGGGTGGACTACGAGCAGTACTTC.

The sample holds one count of this clone. The V call is TRBV9, the J call TRBJ2-1; 7 nucleotides match TRBD2. CDR3 length equals 15 residues. Germline CDR1 SGDLS, CDR2 YYNGEE. Trimming at V came to 0 bases and at J to 7 bases, leaving 7 bases not matched to a gene. DNA of the CDR3: TGTGCCAGCAGCGTAGGCGGGGGACCGGAGAATGAGCAGTTCTTC. This encodes CASSVGGGPENEQFF. The variable domain in full, with the rest retrieved from reference TRBV9 and TRBJ2-1, is DSGVTQTPKHLITATGQRVTLRCSPRSGDLSVYWYQQSLDQGLQFLIQYYNGEERAKGNILERFSAQQFPDLHSELNLSSLELGDSALYFCASSVGGGPENEQFFGPGTRLTVL.

This rearrangement joins TRBV2 to TRBJ1-5, with D possibly being TRBD1 (6 bases). The V gene lost 2 bases and the J gene lost 5 bases, with 10 bases spanning the gap. This CDR3 is 14 amino acids long. Germline V gives CDR1 SNHLY, CDR2 FYNNEI. CDR3 sequence (DNA): TGTGCCAGCAGTGAACGGGGGGCCTATCAGCCCCAGCATTTT. The encoded protein is CASSERGAYQPQHF.